The subject of this entry is one TCR beta chain. The antigen is undetermined. In the naive CD8 group, cells lacked CD45RO and were positively selected for CCR7, so terminally differentiated effector memory CD45RA+ cells were left out. This sample stems from a study of shared clonotypes between healthy human individuals. The material for each subset, its genomic DNA, was split evenly across several immunoSEQ plates. Measured with immunoSEQ multiplex PCR; TCRdb has only the in-frame clones, and not every one. The sample holds 2 million to 2.5 million clones, around 96% seen once. Study-wide findings and caveats: Some naive CD4 clonotypes, 4% to 6%, turned up in common across several donors.

The sample consisted of naive CD8+ T cells sorted from blood. This TCR came from a man between 18 and 29 years old in good health.

CDR3 bases: TGTGCCAGCAGTTACTCGGAAACAAACCCTCCAGCCGAAGCTTTCTTT. The encoded protein is CASSYSETNPPAEAFF. J is TRBJ1-1 and V is TRBV6-5; D not certain. Germline V gene data show CDR1 as MNHEY and CDR2 as SVGAGI. Trimming took 0 bases from V and 8 from J, leaving 19 bases between them. The CDR3 sequence is 16 residues long.